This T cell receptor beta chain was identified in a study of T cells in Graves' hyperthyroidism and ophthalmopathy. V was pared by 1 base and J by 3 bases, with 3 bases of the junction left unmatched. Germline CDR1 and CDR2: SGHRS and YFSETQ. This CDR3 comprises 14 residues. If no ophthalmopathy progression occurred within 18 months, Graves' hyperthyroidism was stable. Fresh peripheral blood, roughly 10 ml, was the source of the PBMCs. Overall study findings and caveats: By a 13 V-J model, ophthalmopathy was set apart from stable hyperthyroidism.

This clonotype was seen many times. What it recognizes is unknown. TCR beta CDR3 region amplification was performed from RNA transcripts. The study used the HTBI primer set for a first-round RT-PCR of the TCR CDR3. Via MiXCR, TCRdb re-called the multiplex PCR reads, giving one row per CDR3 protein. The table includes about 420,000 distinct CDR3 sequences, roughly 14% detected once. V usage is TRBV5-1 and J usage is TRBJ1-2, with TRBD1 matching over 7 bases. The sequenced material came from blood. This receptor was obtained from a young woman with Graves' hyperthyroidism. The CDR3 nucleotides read TGCGCCAGCAGCTTGACAGGGGACGACTATGGCTACACCTTC. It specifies CASSLTGDDYGYTF.